The clone carrying this T cell receptor beta chain was counted at least ten times. This sample was taken from a study of Graves' ophthalmopathy and Graves' hyperthyroidism. The CDR3 loop spans 17 amino acids. The V and J ends lost 2 bases and 3 bases respectively, with 19 bases between them. Germline lookup yields CDR1 MNHNS and CDR2 SASEGT. The study amplified TCR beta CDR3 regions using RNA transcripts. After a first-round RT-PCR with HTBI primers, a second-round multiplex PCR was run. MiXCR was run by TCRdb on the multiplex PCR reads, yielding one entry per CDR3 protein. The sample carries roughly 500,000 distinct CDR3 sequences, approximately 14% recorded once.

Sequenced sample: blood. The TCR was taken from a woman younger than 45 with Graves' ophthalmopathy. The V and J genes are TRBV6-1 and TRBJ1-2; perhaps TRBD1 as D (5 bases). In DNA form, the CDR3 reads TGTGCCAGCAGTGAATATGGGACCGCTTTAAGACACTATGGCTACACCTTC. This translates into CASSEYGTALRHYGYTF.